This T cell receptor beta chain stems from a study of CD4 T cells in relation to SARS-CoV-2 and coronaviruses. Background on the study: The HLA restriction of the shared crossreactive spike epitopes was mapped.

CDR1 is SGHAT, CDR2 FQNNGV, per germline. The V end lost 4 bases, the J end lost 8 bases, and 9 bases lay between the germline ends. The CDR3 sequence is 11 residues long. Deep TCR-beta sequencing used DNA from uncultured naive and memory CD4+ T cells. Profiling relied on immunoSEQ multiplex PCR, and the TCRdb table lists in-frame clones only, not all of them. Of about 56,000 clones listed, about 91% are singletons. This chain uses TRBV11-2 with TRBJ2-7; D is unresolved. Input material: naive CD4+ T cells from PBMCs. Documented subset: naive CD4+ T cells isolated by negative enrichment. This TCR derives from an adult with COVID-19. CDR3 DNA sequence: TGTGCCAGCAGCTCCGGATTAAAGCAGTACTTC. It is translated as CASSSGLKQYF.